These 24 T cell receptor beta chains originate from one sample sequenced in a study of T cell responses to AZD1222 COVID-19 vaccine. Clones were sequenced by immunoSEQ multiplex PCR, and TCRdb holds only the in-frame ones, with some missing. This sample has 90,000 to 150,000 clones, with about nine tenths found just once. Sequencing used peripheral blood, obtained on day 0 of AZD1222 vaccination. Receptors originate from an adult in good health.

V gene TRBV2 combines with J gene TRBJ1-6; D ambiguous. Trimming took off 3 bases at V and 10 bases at J, with 7 bases between the two ends. The CDR3 consists of 12 residues. Germline values: CDR1 SNHLY, CDR2 FYNNEI. CDR3 in amino acids: CASSDPGSPLHF. The CDR3 DNA follows: TGTGCCAGCAGTGACCCGGGATCACCCCTCCACTTT. Filled out from reference TRBV2 and TRBJ1-6, the complete variable domain reads EPEVTQTPSHQVTQMGQEVILRCVPISNHLYFYWYRQILGQKVEFLVSFYNNEISEKSEIFDDQFSVERPDGSNFTLKIRSTKLEDSAMYFCASSDPGSPLHFGNGTRLTVT.

The chain employs TRBV27 and TRBJ2-7; tentatively, D is TRBD1 or TRBD2 (5 bases each). The CDR3 runs 13 residues. Between the trimmed V and J ends, which lost 5 bases and 3 bases, there was a span of 11 bases. Germline V gene lookup returns CDR1 MNHEY and CDR2 SMNVEV (reference sequence). CDR3 residues: CASSLGRDYEQYF. For the CDR3, the DNA is TGTGCCAGCAGTCTGGGACGGGACTACGAGCAGTACTTC.

This clone was seen only a few times. CDR3 amino acids: CASSYLGANQPQHF. The DNA of the CDR3 is TGTGCCAGCAGTTACTTGGGGGCTAATCAGCCCCAGCATTTT. This chain uses TRBV6-5 with TRBJ1-5; tentatively, D is TRBD1 (6 bases). V was pared by 1 base and J by 4 bases, with 8 bases between. The CDR3 consists of 14 residues. Germline V lookup: CDR1 MNHEY, CDR2 SVGAGI.

The chain has TRBV11-3 and TRBJ2-5; 8 positions agree with TRBD2. This CDR3 is built from 16 residues. In germline, CDR1 is SGHNT, CDR2 YENEEA. With V trimmed by 5 bases and J by 2 bases, 10 bases remained unmatched. The CDR3 sequence is CASSLNRGLGQETQYF. The CDR3 DNA is TGTGCCAGCAGCCTTAACCGGGGACTAGGACAAGAGACCCAGTACTTC.

This clone has just one count. The rearrangement uses TRBV4-1 and TRBJ1-1; weak D call: TRBD1 (6 bases). The CDR3 loop spans 16 amino acids. Germline loops: CDR1 MGHRA, CDR2 YSYEKL. V was shortened by 0 bases and J by 0 bases, with 11 bases between the two germline ends. The CDR3 DNA follows: TGCGCCAGCAGCCAAGAGGGACACATCATGAACACTGAAGCTTTCTTT. Protein: CASSQEGHIMNTEAFF.

The gene calls are TRBV27 and TRBJ1-5; a weak D match, TRBD1 (5 bases). CDR1 MNHEY and CDR2 SMNVEV come from the germline V gene (reference sequence). The CDR3 length is 16 residues. V lost 5 bases and J 8 bases, leaving 22 bases between the germline ends. Written as DNA, the CDR3 is TGTGCCAGCAGTCCATTCGTCCTTGGGGGTTTGGAGCCCCAGCATTTT. This sequence encodes CASSPFVLGGLEPQHF.

The chain combines TRBV2 with TRBJ2-5, with D perhaps TRBD1 or TRBD2 (5 bases each). Trimming shortened V by 4 bases and J by 1 base, and 10 bases separated the two germline ends. Per germline, CDR1 SNHLY and CDR2 FYNNEI. This CDR3 is 14 amino acids long. This chain's CDR3 is CASSAGRSQETQYF. The CDR3 DNA follows: TGTGCCAGCAGTGCGGGACGTTCCCAAGAGACCCAGTACTTC.

The genes are TRBV27 and TRBJ1-1, with a tentative D call TRBD1 (6 bases). This CDR3 region has 14 residues. CDR1 is MNHEY and CDR2 is SMNVEV in the germline V gene (reference sequence). Trimming shortened V by 8 bases and J by 5 bases, and 18 bases separated the two germline ends. The CDR3 sequence: CASLKTGLRTEAFF. CDR3 nucleotide sequence: TGTGCCAGCCTTAAAACAGGGTTGAGGACTGAAGCTTTCTTT.

This chain joins TRBV5-1 and TRBJ1-1; the D is unclear. V was shortened by 2 bases and J by 5 bases, with 10 bases between the two germline ends. In germline, CDR1 is SGHRS, CDR2 YFSETQ. This CDR3 comprises 13 residues. The CDR3 DNA is TGCGCCAGCAGCTTTGGGAGGGAGACTGAAGCTTTCTTT. It translates to CASSFGRETEAFF.

There are a few counts of this clone. The chain couples TRBV2 to TRBJ2-7; 12 bases map to TRBD1. The CDR3 loop spans 15 amino acids. Per germline, CDR1 SNHLY and CDR2 FYNNEI. Trimming removed 8 bases from V and 9 bases from J; junction bases left unmatched: 14. The CDR3 region is CASGPSGQGALMQYF. CDR3 coding DNA: TGTGCCAGCGGCCCATCGGGACAGGGGGCCCTAATGCAGTACTTC. Variable domain in full (rest from reference TRBV2 and TRBJ2-7): EPEVTQTPSHQVTQMGQEVILRCVPISNHLYFYWYRQILGQKVEFLVSFYNNEISEKSEIFDDQFSVERPDGSNFTLKIRSTKLEDSAMYFCASGPSGQGALMQYFGPGTRLTVT.

The count of this clone is one. The chain links TRBV19 to TRBJ1-6; 11 positions match TRBD1. V lost 4 bases and J lost 7; bases outside the gene matches: 0. CDR3 length: 14 residues. The germline gives CDR1 LNHDA, CDR2 SQIVND (reference sequence). CDR3 protein: CASSRTGGNSPLHF. The CDR3 DNA sequence: TGTGCCAGTAGTAGGACAGGGGGCAATTCACCCCTCCACTTT.

V gene TRBV5-1 combines with J gene TRBJ2-1; D ambiguous. This CDR3 has 12 amino acids. With 3 bases removed from V and 7 bases from J, the gap between germline ends came to 8 bases. Germline loops: CDR1 SGHRS, CDR2 YFSETQ. The chain's CDR3 is CASSWAGNEQFF. As DNA, the CDR3 is TGCGCCAGCAGCTGGGCCGGGAATGAGCAGTTCTTC. Full variable domain (rest looked up from reference TRBV5-1 and TRBJ2-1): KAGVTQTPRYLIKTRGQQVTLSCSPISGHRSVSWYQQTPGQGLQFLFEYFSETQRNKGNFPGRFSGRQFSNSRSEMNVSTLELGDSALYLCASSWAGNEQFFGPGTRLTVL.

This clone has only a few counts. The genes are TRBV28 and TRBJ1-5; unclear D gene. Germline V CDR1 and CDR2: MDHEN, SYDVKM. V was pared by 6 bases and J by 6 bases, with 18 bases between. This CDR3 contains 15 residues. The CDR3 region is CASSHGWEGRQPQHF. CDR3 sequence (DNA): TGTGCCAGCAGCCACGGCTGGGAGGGTCGTCAGCCCCAGCATTTT.

CDR3 coding DNA: TGTGCCAGCAGCCAAGGGCTGGGGGCTGGGGACACTGAAGCTTTCTTT. Translated, it gives CASSQGLGAGDTEAFF. V and J are TRBV4-2 and TRBJ1-1; a weak D match, TRBD1 (6 bases). This CDR3 is 16 amino acids long. In germline, CDR1 is LGHNA, CDR2 YNFKEQ. Trimming cost V 1 base and J 3 bases, with 15 bases left between them.

The J gene is TRBJ1-1, the V gene TRBV2, with D uncertain. Between the trimmed V and J ends, which lost 0 bases and 8 bases, there was a span of 7 bases. The germline V gene encodes CDR1 SNHLY and CDR2 FYNNEI. The CDR3 has 12 residues. This CDR3 is CASSEAAQEAFF. For the CDR3, the DNA is TGTGCCAGCAGTGAAGCCGCCCAGGAAGCTTTCTTT.

The chain links TRBV10-1 to TRBJ2-7; D is unclear. The length of the CDR3 is 15 residues. Trimming pared 5 bases from V and 6 bases from J, leaving 20 bases between. The germline gives CDR1 WNHNN, CDR2 SYGVQD (reference sequence). CDR3 coding DNA: TGCGCCAGCAGTTTAACGACTTTCGGACGGTCCGAGCAGTACTTC. Encoded protein: CASSLTTFGRSEQYF.

The chain is built from TRBV7-9 and TRBJ2-7; possibly TRBD1 or TRBD2 for D (5 bases each). V lost 8 bases and J lost 3, with 17 bases in between. Germline V CDR1 and CDR2: SEHNR, FQNEAQ (reference sequence). The CDR3 length is 14 residues. The CDR3 spells CASARSGTNYEQYF. Here the CDR3 DNA reads TGTGCCAGCGCCCGTTCGGGGACCAACTACGAGCAGTACTTC.

The chain has TRBV7-2 and TRBJ1-3; TRBD1 agrees at 9 bases. Trimming at V came to 5 bases and at J to 4 bases, leaving 6 bases not matched to a gene. The CDR3 runs 15 residues. Per germline, CDR1 SGHTA and CDR2 FQGNSA. CDR3 residues: CASSLGTGFGNTIYF. CDR3 DNA sequence: TGTGCCAGCAGCCTCGGGACAGGGTTCGGAAACACCATATATTTT.

The chain joins TRBV6-2 or TRBV6-3 to TRBJ2-2; D gene ambiguous. The CDR3 covers 14 residues. The ends were cut back, 0 bases at V and 5 bases at J, with 7 bases in the middle. Germline V gene lookup returns CDR1 MNHEY and CDR2 SVGEGT. The CDR3 region has the DNA TGTGCCAGCAGTTACTCCATGGAAACCGGGGAGCTGTTTTTT. The encoded protein is CASSYSMETGELFF.

The rearrangement joins TRBV5-1 to TRBJ2-3; 8 nucleotides align to TRBD1. Germline CDR1 is SGHRS and CDR2 is YFSETQ. This CDR3 spans 16 amino acids. The V and J ends lost 1 base and 1 base, in that order; junction bases with no gene match: 5. The CDR3 sequence is CASSLLPGQGTDTQYF. As DNA, the CDR3 is TGCGCCAGCAGCTTGTTACCGGGACAGGGCACAGATACGCAGTATTTT.

The chain is built from TRBV14 and TRBJ2-1; no definite D call. Trimming pared 4 bases from V and 5 bases from J, leaving 6 bases between. Germline assignment: CDR1 SGHDN and CDR2 FVKESK. This CDR3 is built from 12 residues. The CDR3 coding sequence is TGTGCCAGCAGCCGGATGCACAATGAGCAGTTCTTC. Protein: CASSRMHNEQFF. The variable domain in full, completed from reference TRBV14 and TRBJ2-1, reads EAGVTQFPSHSVIEKGQTVTLRCDPISGHDNLYWYRRVMGKEIKFLLHFVKESKQDESGMPNNRFLAERTGGTYSTLKVQPAELEDSGVYFCASSRMHNEQFFGPGTRLTVL.

This sequence joins TRBV14 and TRBJ1-2; the D gene is possibly TRBD1 (6 bases). Trimming stripped 0 bases from V and 7 bases from J, with 15 bases between. Per the germline V gene, CDR1 is SGHDN and CDR2 is FVKESK. The CDR3 runs to 15 residues. CDR3 in amino acids: CASSQDYRAGGGYTF. The CDR3 DNA follows: TGTGCCAGCAGCCAAGATTACAGGGCTGGGGGTGGCTACACCTTC.

The chain has TRBV6-7 and TRBJ2-7, with 8 nucleotides matching TRBD2. TRBV6-7 is classed as an ORF, of uncertain function. The CDR3 runs to 19 residues. V was clipped by 2 bases and J by 0 bases; unmatched bases: 15. This chain's CDR3 is CASSYDTNPAGAYSYEQYF. CDR3 nucleotides: TGTGCCAGCAGTTACGACACTAATCCAGCGGGGGCGTACTCCTACGAGCAGTACTTC.

In nucleotides, the CDR3 is TGTGCCAGCAGCCGAGGCGGGGGGACGGGCGAGCAGTACTTC. Translation gives CASSRGGGTGEQYF. This chain links TRBV3-1 (or the pseudogene TRBV3-2) with TRBJ2-7; 8 bases fit TRBD2. J lost 6 bases, V lost 4 bases, and 8 bases had no gene match. CDR1 is LGHDT and CDR2 is YNNKEL in the germline V gene (reference sequence). The CDR3 length is 14 residues.